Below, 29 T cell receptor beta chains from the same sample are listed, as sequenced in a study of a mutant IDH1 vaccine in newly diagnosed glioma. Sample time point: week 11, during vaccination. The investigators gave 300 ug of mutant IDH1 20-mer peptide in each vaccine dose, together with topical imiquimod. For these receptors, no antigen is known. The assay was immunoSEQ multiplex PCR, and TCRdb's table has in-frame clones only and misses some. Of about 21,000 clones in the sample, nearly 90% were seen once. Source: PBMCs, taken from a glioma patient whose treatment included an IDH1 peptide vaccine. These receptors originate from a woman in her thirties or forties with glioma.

CDR3 in amino acids: CASSQDEGASEQYF. CDR3 nucleotides: TGCGCCAGCAGCCAAGACGAAGGGGCCAGCGAGCAGTACTTC. The gene calls are TRBV4-1 and TRBJ2-7; D may be TRBD1 (5 bases). The CDR3 is 14 residues long. Germline-derived CDR1 and CDR2 are MGHRA and YSYEKL. Trimming left V 0 bases short and J 6 bases short, with 12 bases between.

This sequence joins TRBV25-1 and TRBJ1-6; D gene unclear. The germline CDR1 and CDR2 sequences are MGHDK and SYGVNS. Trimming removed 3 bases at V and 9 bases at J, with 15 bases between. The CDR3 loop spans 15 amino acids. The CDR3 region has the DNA TGTGCCAGCAGTGACCAATTGGGCAGAGGTTCACCCCTCCACTTT. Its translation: CASSDQLGRGSPLHF.

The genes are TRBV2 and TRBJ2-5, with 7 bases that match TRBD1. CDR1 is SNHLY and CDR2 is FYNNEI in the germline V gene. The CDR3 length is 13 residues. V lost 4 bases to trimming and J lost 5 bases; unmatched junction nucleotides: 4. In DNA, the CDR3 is TGTGCCAGCAGTGTTCTAGGGGGCGAGACCCAGTACTTC. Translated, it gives CASSVLGGETQYF.

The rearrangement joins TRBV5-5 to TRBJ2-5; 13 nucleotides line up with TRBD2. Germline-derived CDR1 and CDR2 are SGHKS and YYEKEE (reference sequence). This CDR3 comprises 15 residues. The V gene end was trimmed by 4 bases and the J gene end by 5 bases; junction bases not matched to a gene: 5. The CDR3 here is CASSPGLAGVETQYF. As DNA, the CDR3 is TGTGCCAGCAGCCCTGGACTAGCGGGGGTTGAGACCCAGTACTTC.

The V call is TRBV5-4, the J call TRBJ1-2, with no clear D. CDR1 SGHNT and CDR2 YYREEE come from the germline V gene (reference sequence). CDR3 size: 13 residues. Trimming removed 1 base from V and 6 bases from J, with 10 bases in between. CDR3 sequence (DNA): TGTGCCAGCAGCTTGCCAGGTACGAATGGCTACACCTTC. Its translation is CASSLPGTNGYTF.

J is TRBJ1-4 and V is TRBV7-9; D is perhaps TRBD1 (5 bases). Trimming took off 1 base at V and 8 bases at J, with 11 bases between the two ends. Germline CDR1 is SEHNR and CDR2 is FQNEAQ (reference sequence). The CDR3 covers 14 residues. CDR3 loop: CASSLGQGEEKLFF. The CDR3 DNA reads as TGTGCCAGCAGCTTAGGGCAGGGAGAAGAAAAACTGTTTTTT.

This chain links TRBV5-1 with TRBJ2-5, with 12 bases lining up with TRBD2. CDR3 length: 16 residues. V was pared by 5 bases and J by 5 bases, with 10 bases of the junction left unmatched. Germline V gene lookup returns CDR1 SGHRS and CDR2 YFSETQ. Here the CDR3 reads CASSGLAGNSRETQYF. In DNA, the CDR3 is TGCGCCAGCAGTGGACTAGCGGGGAACTCCCGGGAGACCCAGTACTTC.

The CDR3 protein is CASRRRGEGTDTQYF. The CDR3 DNA is TGTGCCAGCAGGCGTCGGGGGGAGGGCACAGATACGCAGTATTTT. J is TRBJ2-3 and V is TRBV2; 7 nucleotides align to TRBD2. Germline-derived CDR1 and CDR2 are SNHLY and FYNNEI. This CDR3 has 15 amino acids. V dropped 6 bases and J dropped 1; count of bases not matched to a gene: 7.

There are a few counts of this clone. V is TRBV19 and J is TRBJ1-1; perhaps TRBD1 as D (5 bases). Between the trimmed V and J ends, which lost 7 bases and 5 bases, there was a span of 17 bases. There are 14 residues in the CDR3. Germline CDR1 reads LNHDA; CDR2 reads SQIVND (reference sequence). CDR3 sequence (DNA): TGTGCCAGTAACCAGGGCCAGGGCGGGACTGAAGCTTTCTTT. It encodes CASNQGQGGTEAFF. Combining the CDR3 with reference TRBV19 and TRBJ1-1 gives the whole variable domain DGGITQSPKYLFRKEGQNVTLSCEQNLNHDAMYWYRQDPGQGLRLIYYSQIVNDFQKGDIAEGYSVSREKKESFPLTVTSAQKNPTAFYLCASNQGQGGTEAFFGQGTRLTVV.

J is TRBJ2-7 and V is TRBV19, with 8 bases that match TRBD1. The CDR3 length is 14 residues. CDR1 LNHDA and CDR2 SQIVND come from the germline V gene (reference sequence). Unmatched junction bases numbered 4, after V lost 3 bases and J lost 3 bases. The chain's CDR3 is CASSIVTGGYEQYF. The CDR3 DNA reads TGTGCCAGTAGTATCGTAACAGGGGGCTACGAGCAGTACTTC.

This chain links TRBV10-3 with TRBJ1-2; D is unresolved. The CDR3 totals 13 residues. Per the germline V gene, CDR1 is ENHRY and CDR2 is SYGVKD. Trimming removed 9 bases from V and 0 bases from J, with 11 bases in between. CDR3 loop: CAINSVPNYGYTF. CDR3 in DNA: TGTGCCATAAACAGCGTCCCTAACTATGGCTACACCTTC.

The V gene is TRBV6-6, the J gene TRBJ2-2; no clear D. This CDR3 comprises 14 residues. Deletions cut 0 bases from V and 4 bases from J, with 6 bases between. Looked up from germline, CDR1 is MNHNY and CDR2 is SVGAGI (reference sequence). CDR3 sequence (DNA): TGTGCCAGCAGTTACTCGCGGCTCACCGGGGAGCTGTTTTTT. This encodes CASSYSRLTGELFF.

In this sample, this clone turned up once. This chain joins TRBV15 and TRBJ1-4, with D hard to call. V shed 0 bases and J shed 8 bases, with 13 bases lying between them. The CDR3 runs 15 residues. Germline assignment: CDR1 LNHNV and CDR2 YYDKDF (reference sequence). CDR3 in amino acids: CATSRDPFNREKLFF. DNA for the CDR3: TGTGCCACCAGCAGAGATCCGTTTAATAGGGAAAAACTGTTTTTT.

The CDR3 nucleotides read TGTGCCTGGAATTTCGGGGCAGACTATGGCTACACCTTC. It translates to CAWNFGADYGYTF. V usage is TRBV30 and J usage is TRBJ1-2, with D possibly matching TRBD1 (5 bases). Germline assignment: CDR1 GTSNPN and CDR2 SVGIG (reference sequence). V was shortened by 4 bases and J by 3 bases, with 12 bases between the two germline ends. This CDR3 is 13 amino acids long.

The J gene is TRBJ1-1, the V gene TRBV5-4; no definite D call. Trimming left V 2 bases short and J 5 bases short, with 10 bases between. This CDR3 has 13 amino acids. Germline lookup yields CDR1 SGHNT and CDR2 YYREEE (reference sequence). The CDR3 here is CASSFFVGTEAFF. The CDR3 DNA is TGTGCCAGCAGCTTTTTTGTGGGGACTGAAGCTTTCTTT.

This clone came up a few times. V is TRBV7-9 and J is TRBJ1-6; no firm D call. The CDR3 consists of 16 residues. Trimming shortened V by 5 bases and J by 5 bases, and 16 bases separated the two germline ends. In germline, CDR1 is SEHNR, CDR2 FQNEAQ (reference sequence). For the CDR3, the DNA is TGTGCCAGCAGCGCCCCCGACGGTACAGATAATTCACCCCTCCACTTT. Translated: CASSAPDGTDNSPLHF. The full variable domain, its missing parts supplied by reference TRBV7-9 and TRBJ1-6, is DTGVSQNPRHKITKRGQNVTFRCDPISEHNRLYWYRQTLGQGPEFLTYFQNEAQLEKSRLLSDRFSAERPKGSFSTLEIQRTEQGDSAMYLCASSAPDGTDNSPLHFGNGTRLTVT.

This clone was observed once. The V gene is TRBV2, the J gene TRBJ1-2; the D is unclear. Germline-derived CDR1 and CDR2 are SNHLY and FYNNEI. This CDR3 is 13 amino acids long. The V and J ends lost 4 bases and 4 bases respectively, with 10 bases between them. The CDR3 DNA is TGTGCCAGCAGTGGGCTGGGTATCTATGGCTACACCTTC. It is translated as CASSGLGIYGYTF.

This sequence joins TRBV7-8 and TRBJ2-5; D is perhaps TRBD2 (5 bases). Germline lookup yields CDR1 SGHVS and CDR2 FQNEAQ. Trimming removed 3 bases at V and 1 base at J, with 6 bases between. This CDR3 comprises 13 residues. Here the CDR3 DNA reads TGTGCCAGCAGCTTCGGGATCCAAGAGACCCAGTACTTC. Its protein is CASSFGIQETQYF.

The CDR3 nucleotides are TGTGCCTGGAGCTCTTTCGAGGAGCTGTTTTTT. Protein sequence: CAWSSFEELFF. V gene TRBV30 combines with J gene TRBJ2-2; D not certain. Trimming took 3 bases from V and 10 from J, leaving 9 bases between them. This CDR3 contains 11 residues. The germline V gene encodes CDR1 GTSNPN and CDR2 SVGIG (reference sequence).

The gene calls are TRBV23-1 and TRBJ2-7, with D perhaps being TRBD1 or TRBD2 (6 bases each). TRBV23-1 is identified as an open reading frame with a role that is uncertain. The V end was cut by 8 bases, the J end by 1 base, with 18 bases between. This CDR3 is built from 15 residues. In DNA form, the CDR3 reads TGCGCCAGCTCTCCCTCCGGGGGCGGATCCTACGAGCAGTACTTC. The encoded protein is CASSPSGGGSYEQYF.

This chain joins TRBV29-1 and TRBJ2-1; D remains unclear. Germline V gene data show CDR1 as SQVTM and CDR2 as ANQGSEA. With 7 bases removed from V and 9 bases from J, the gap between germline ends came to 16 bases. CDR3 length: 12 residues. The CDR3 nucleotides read TGCAGCGCCCACCGCCGGATGGGTGAGCAGTTCTTC. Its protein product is CSAHRRMGEQFF.

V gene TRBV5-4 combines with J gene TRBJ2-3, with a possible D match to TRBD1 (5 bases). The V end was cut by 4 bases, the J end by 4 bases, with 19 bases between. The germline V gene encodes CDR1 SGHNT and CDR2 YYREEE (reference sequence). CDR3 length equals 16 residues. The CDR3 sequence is CASSQGGPKSADTQYF. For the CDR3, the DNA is TGTGCCAGCAGCCAGGGCGGCCCCAAGAGCGCAGATACGCAGTATTTT.

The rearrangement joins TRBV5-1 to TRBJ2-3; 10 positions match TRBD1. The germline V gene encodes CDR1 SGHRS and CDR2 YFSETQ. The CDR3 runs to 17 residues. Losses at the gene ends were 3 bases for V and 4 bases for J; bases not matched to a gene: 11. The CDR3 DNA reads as TGCGCCAGCAGCTCTTCCCCGGGACAGGGGTCCTCAGATACGCAGTATTTT. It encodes CASSSSPGQGSSDTQYF.

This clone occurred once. CDR3 coding DNA: TGTGCCATCAGTGAGGGTACAAGGACCTCCAATGAGCAGTTCTTC. Translation: CAISEGTRTSNEQFF. The V call is TRBV10-3, the J call TRBJ2-1; D uncertain. Germline-derived CDR1 and CDR2 are ENHRY and SYGVKD. With 2 bases removed from V and 6 bases from J, the gap between germline ends came to 14 bases. The CDR3 covers 15 residues.

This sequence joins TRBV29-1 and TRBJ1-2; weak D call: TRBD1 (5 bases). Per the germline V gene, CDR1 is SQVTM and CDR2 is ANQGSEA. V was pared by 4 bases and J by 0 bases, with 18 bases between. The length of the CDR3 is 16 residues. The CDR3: CSVAAFDSSANYGYTF. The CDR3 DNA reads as TGCAGCGTTGCGGCCTTCGACAGCTCCGCTAACTATGGCTACACCTTC.

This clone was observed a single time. The CDR3 is CASSKGSNQPQHF. The CDR3 DNA reads as TGTGCCAGCTCAAAAGGAAGCAATCAGCCCCAGCATTTT. The chain combines TRBV25-1 with TRBJ1-5, with D unclear. Germline V lookup: CDR1 MGHDK, CDR2 SYGVNS. This CDR3 comprises 13 residues. The V gene lost 8 bases and the J gene lost 1 base, with 9 bases spanning the gap.

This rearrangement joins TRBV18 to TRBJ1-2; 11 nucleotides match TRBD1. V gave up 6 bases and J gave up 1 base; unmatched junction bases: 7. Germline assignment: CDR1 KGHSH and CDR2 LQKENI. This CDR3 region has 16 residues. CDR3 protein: CASSSGQGGLNYGYTF. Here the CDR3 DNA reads TGTGCCAGCTCTTCGGGACAGGGGGGCCTTAACTATGGCTACACCTTC.

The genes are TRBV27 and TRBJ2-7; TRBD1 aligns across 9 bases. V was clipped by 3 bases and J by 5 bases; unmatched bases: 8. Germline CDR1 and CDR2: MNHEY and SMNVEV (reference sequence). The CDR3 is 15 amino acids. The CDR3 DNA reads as TGTGCCAGCAGTTTTAAGGGACAGGGATTAAACGAGCAGTACTTC. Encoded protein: CASSFKGQGLNEQYF.

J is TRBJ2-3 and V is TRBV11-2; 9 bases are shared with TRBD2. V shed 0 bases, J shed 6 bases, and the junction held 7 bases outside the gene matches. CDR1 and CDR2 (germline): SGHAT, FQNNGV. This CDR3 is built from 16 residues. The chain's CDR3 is CASSLDRRGGVDTQYF. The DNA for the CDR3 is TGTGCCAGCAGCTTAGACCGGCGGGGGGGCGTTGATACGCAGTATTTT.